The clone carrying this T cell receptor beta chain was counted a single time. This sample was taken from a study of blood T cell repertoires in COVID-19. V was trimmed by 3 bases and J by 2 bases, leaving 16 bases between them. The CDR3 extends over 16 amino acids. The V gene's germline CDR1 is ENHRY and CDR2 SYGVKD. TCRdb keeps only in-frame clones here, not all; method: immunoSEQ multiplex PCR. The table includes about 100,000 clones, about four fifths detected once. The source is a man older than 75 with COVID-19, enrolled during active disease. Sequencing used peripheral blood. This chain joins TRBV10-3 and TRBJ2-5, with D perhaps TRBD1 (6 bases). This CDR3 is CAISEYQGNHQETQYF. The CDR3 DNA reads TGTGCCATCAGTGAATACCAGGGGAACCATCAAGAGACCCAGTACTTC.